This T cell receptor (beta chain) was observed in a study of cytomegalovirus exposure and HLA in healthy donors. General study results and limits: When a later analysis compared HLA-associated TCR beta chains with equally common others, the HLA-associated chains turned out to be more clonally expanded and to have lower generation probabilities. In vitro testing confirmed a few CMV-associated chains as specific for CMV antigens. HLA alleles showed associations with fewer than 20,000 TCR beta sequences in a later analysis, at a 0.05 false discovery rate.

Primers: 60 Vbeta forward and 13 Jbeta reverse. Per the original methods: Later analysis identified approximately 80 million unique TCR beta chains, approximately 10 million shared. Method: immunoSEQ multiplex PCR; TCRdb's copy keeps in-frame clones and lacks some. The V and J calls and clone size are taken from that table; D and trimming were inferred from the DNA. The sample contains about 270,000 clones, roughly 70% of which appear only once. About this clone: The target antigen is unknown.

Sequencing was performed on PBMCs. The sequence was obtained from a female donor in good health and CMV-seronegative.

The CDR3 here is CASSLESGAHTGELFF. DNA for the CDR3: TGTGCCAGCAGCTTAGAATCTGGGGCTCACACCGGGGAGCTGTTTTTT. This rearrangement joins TRBV11-2 to TRBJ2-2, with D perhaps matching TRBD1 (5 bases). This CDR3 has 16 residues. Trimming took 0 bases from V and 3 from J, leaving 11 bases between them. The V gene's germline CDR1 is SGHAT and CDR2 FQNNGV.